A single sample is the source of the 30 T cell receptor beta chains below, sequenced in a study of post-analysis software for immune sequencing data. The study, taken as a whole, reports: With TRBV5-6, TRBV5-1 and TRBV20-1 included, about five TRBV segments were more frequent in patients than in controls.

No antigen has been identified for these receptors. Unique molecular identifiers were built into the TCR beta cDNA libraries. TCRdb re-called the PCR reads with MiXCR, one entry per CDR3 protein. The sample holds about 190,000 distinct CDR3 sequences, over 25% seen once. Sequenced: blood. The receptors here all came from a girl aged 2 to 17 with multiple sclerosis.

Of note for this clonotype: This may come from a read error, since a much larger clone is one base off. This chain uses TRBV27 with TRBJ2-6, with D unclear. The CDR3 has 14 residues. Germline CDR1 reads MNHEY; CDR2 reads SMNVEV (reference sequence). The CDR3 sequence: CAGSSTSGANVLTF. DNA of the CDR3: TGTGCCGGCAGTTCAACCTCTGGGGCCAACGTCCTGACTTTC.

The CDR3, as DNA: TGTGCCAGCAGTTACCCACCAAGTCTGGAGTTCTTC. Protein product: CASSYPPSLEFF. The chain carries TRBV6-2 or TRBV6-3 and TRBJ2-1, with D unresolved. Trimming removed 2 bases from V and 14 bases from J, with 13 bases in between. The CDR3 length is 12 residues. The germline gives CDR1 MNHEY, CDR2 SVGEGT.

This chain uses TRBV12-3 or TRBV12-4 with TRBJ2-1, with 12 positions matching TRBD2. J gave up 5 bases and V 0 bases, and 2 bases lay outside the gene matches. CDR3 length: 16 residues. The CDR3 sequence is CASSLAGTSGHNEQFF. CDR3 DNA: TGTGCCAGCAGTTTAGCCGGGACTAGCGGGCACAATGAGCAGTTCTTC.

The rearrangement links TRBV12-3 or TRBV12-4 to TRBJ1-2; 7 nucleotides align to TRBD1. Unmatched junction bases numbered 7, after V lost 5 bases and J lost 4 bases. This CDR3 has 14 residues. CDR3 in amino acids: CASSPQGVGYGYTF. The CDR3 DNA reads TGTGCCAGCAGTCCCCAGGGGGTAGGCTATGGCTACACCTTC.

V is TRBV29-1 and J is TRBJ2-1; 9 bases match TRBD2. The DNA end favors TRBJ2-7, so the J call may be wrong. The germline V gene has CDR1 SQVTM and CDR2 ANQGSEA. CDR3 size: 14 residues. Written as DNA, the CDR3 is TGCAGCGCGAAAGCGGGGGGCTCCTACAATGAGCAGTACTTC. Its protein is CSAKAGGSYNEQYF.

The V call is TRBV28, the J call TRBJ2-1; TRBD1 might be the D (7 bases). The germline gives CDR1 MDHEN, CDR2 SYDVKM. Trimming took 6 bases from V and 13 from J, leaving 25 bases between them. CDR3 length equals 15 residues. The CDR3 DNA is TGTGCCAGCAGCGAGGCAGGGGGAGGTCAAGAGACCCAGTTCTTC. Encoded protein: CASSEAGGGQETQFF.

The chain is built from TRBV28 and TRBJ2-7, with 14 bases aligning to TRBD2. After removal of 4 bases from V and 7 bases from J, the junction contained 15 bases not matched to a gene. CDR3 size: 18 residues. Germline-derived CDR1 and CDR2 are MDHEN and SYDVKM. CDR3 DNA sequence: TGTGCCAGCAGTTCCGCGGGACTAGCGGGAGTTGGGTTGCAGGAGCAGTACTTC. It yields the protein CASSSAGLAGVGLQEQYF. The entire variable domain, with the rest obtained from reference TRBV28 and TRBJ2-7, is as follows: DVKVTQSSRYLVKRTGEKVFLECVQDMDHENMFWYRQDPGLGLRLIYFSYDVKMKEKGDIPEGYSVSREKKERFSLILESASTNQTSMYLCASSSAGLAGVGLQEQYFGPGTRLTVT.

This chain connects TRBV28 to TRBJ1-5; the D gene is possibly TRBD1 (5 bases). V was shortened by 3 bases and J by 6 bases, with 21 bases between the two germline ends. The CDR3 contains 17 residues. Per the germline V gene, CDR1 is MDHEN and CDR2 is SYDVKM. This chain's CDR3 is CASSFYAGGIIAQPQHF. CDR3 bases: TGTGCCAGCAGTTTCTATGCCGGGGGGATCATCGCTCAGCCCCAGCATTTT.

V gene TRBV20-1 combines with J gene TRBJ1-5; D is perhaps TRBD1 (6 bases). Germline-derived CDR1 and CDR2 are DFQATT and SNEGSKA (reference sequence). This CDR3 is built from 14 residues. V shed 2 bases and J shed 3 bases, with 11 bases lying between them. Written as DNA, the CDR3 is TGCAGTGCTAGACTGGGGGCCTACAATCAGCCCCAGCATTTT. It codes for CSARLGAYNQPQHF.

With respect to this clonotype: A much bigger clone sits one base away, suggesting this may be a read error. The chain links TRBV30 to TRBJ2-1; D is uncertain. Trimming cost V 0 bases and J 4 bases, with 16 bases left between them. The CDR3 runs 16 residues. The germline gives CDR1 GTSNPN, CDR2 SVGIG (reference sequence). CDR3 residues: CAWSVGSETTYNEQFF. In nucleotides, the CDR3 is TGTGCCTGGAGTGTGGGCTCCGAAACCACTTACAATGAGCAGTTCTTC.

This clonotype was detected many times. The J gene is TRBJ1-5, the V gene TRBV12-3 or TRBV12-4; 7 nucleotides agree with TRBD1. The CDR3 is 13 residues long. The V gene end was trimmed by 6 bases and the J gene end by 3 bases; junction bases not matched to a gene: 2. In nucleotides, the CDR3 is TGTGCCAGCAGGGGGACAGCCAATCAGCCCCAGCATTTT. Amino acid sequence: CASRGTANQPQHF.

This clonotype was observed many times. The CDR3 DNA follows: TGTGCCAGCAGTTTTACTAGCGGGAGCACAGATACGCAGTATTTT. It encodes CASSFTSGSTDTQYF. The chain is built from TRBV12-3 or TRBV12-4 and TRBJ2-3; the match to TRBD2 covers 9 bases. This CDR3 contains 15 residues. V lost 3 bases, J lost 0 bases, and 1 base stayed unmatched.

This clonotype has just a few counts. V gene TRBV28 combines with J gene TRBJ2-5; 9 positions agree with TRBD1. From germline, CDR1 is MDHEN and CDR2 SYDVKM. Trimming cost V 3 bases and J 2 bases; bases outside gene matches: 7. This CDR3 has 16 residues. CDR3 residues: CASSLGQGAGQETQYF. The CDR3 bases are TGTGCCAGCAGTTTGGGACAGGGAGCGGGACAAGAGACCCAGTACTTC.

A few counts support this clonotype. The rearrangement links TRBV7-2 to TRBJ1-1; D unresolved. The V gene's germline CDR1 is SGHTA and CDR2 FQGNSA. This CDR3 comprises 19 residues. Trimming took 2 bases from V and 3 from J, leaving 25 bases between them. This CDR3 reads CASSLLGLGRVKGDTEAFF. In DNA form, the CDR3 reads TGTGCCAGCAGCTTATTAGGACTGGGAAGAGTTAAAGGCGACACTGAAGCTTTCTTT. Supplemented by reference TRBV7-2 and TRBJ1-1, the full variable domain reads GAGVSQSPSNKVTEKGKDVELRCDPISGHTALYWYRQSLGQGLEFLIYFQGNSAPDKSGLPSDRFSAERTGGSVSTLTIQRTQQEDSAVYLCASSLLGLGRVKGDTEAFFGQGTRLTVV.

In this sample, this clonotype turned up a few times. The chain employs TRBV9 and TRBJ2-1; D not resolved. The CDR3 contains 13 residues. V lost 0 bases to trimming and J lost 13 bases, with 14 bases between them. Looked up from germline, CDR1 is SGDLS and CDR2 is YYNGEE. CDR3 nucleotide sequence: TGTGCCAGCAGCGTAGGGTTTGAAGAGACCCAGTTCTTC. This sequence encodes CASSVGFEETQFF.

The chain recombines TRBV12-3 or TRBV12-4 with TRBJ1-1; the match to TRBD1 covers 9 bases. CDR3 length: 19 amino acids. V lost 3 bases, J lost 1 base, and 15 bases stayed unmatched. The CDR3: CASSLRRGTGLSSNTEAFF. CDR3 nucleotide sequence: TGTGCCAGCAGTTTGAGAAGGGGGACAGGGCTTTCGTCGAACACTGAAGCTTTCTTT.

This clonotype came up a few times. V usage is TRBV3-1 and J usage is TRBJ2-6; D is tentatively TRBD1 or TRBD2 (6 bases each). Germline V gene lookup returns CDR1 LGHDT and CDR2 YNNKEL (reference sequence). Between the trimmed V and J ends, which lost 4 bases and 0 bases, there was a span of 10 bases. The CDR3 length is 16 residues. The chain's CDR3 is CASSPGGHSGANVLTF. CDR3 nucleotide sequence: TGTGCCAGCAGCCCTGGGGGGCACTCTGGGGCCAACGTCCTGACTTTC.

The table lists this clonotype with a few counts. V usage is TRBV5-1 and J usage is TRBJ1-1, with D possibly being TRBD1 (6 bases). V gave up 4 bases and J gave up 2 bases, with 15 bases separating them. Germline V gene lookup returns CDR1 SGHRS and CDR2 YFSETQ. The CDR3 is 15 residues long. The CDR3 DNA reads TGCGCCAGCAGCACGGACAGCCAGGGAAACACTGAAGCTTTCTTT. Its translation is CASSTDSQGNTEAFF.

The V gene is TRBV7-2, the J gene TRBJ2-1; either TRBD1 or TRBD2 may fit D (5 bases each). This CDR3 has 13 residues. In germline, CDR1 is SGHTA, CDR2 FQGNSA. V was clipped by 2 bases and J by 4 bases, with 6 bases between them. The CDR3 nucleotides are TGTGCCAGCAGCTTATGGGGGTACAATGAGCAGTTCTTC. Translation: CASSLWGYNEQFF.

About this clonotype: Given a much more abundant clone one base away, this may be a read error. The gene calls are TRBV7-2 and TRBJ2-7, with TRBD1 as a possible D gene (5 bases). Trimming cost V 0 bases and J 4 bases, with 19 bases left between them. The CDR3 runs to 17 residues. Germline lookup yields CDR1 SGHTA and CDR2 FQGNSA. The CDR3, as DNA: TGTGCCAGCAGCTTAGCGCGTCAGGGAAAGGTCTATTACGAGCAGTACTTC. Its translation is CASSLARQGKVYYEQYF.

This sequence joins TRBV4-1 and TRBJ2-2; TRBD2 might be the D (6 bases). The germline CDR1 and CDR2 sequences are MGHRA and YSYEKL. V lost 0 bases and J lost 6, with 17 bases in between. The CDR3 runs 17 residues. DNA for the CDR3: TGCGCCAGCAGCCAAGATCACACCCCAGGGAGGTCCGGGGAGCTGTTTTTT. Protein: CASSQDHTPGRSGELFF.

This clonotype was counted a few times. The chain carries TRBV5-1 and TRBJ2-7, with D possibly matching TRBD2 (7 bases). Germline V CDR1 and CDR2: SGHRS, YFSETQ. This CDR3 region has 17 residues. The ends were cut back, 0 bases at V and 5 bases at J, with 21 bases in the middle. Here the CDR3 reads CASSLANRGLAVHEQYF. For the CDR3, the DNA is TGCGCCAGCAGCTTGGCCAACCGGGGGCTAGCGGTTCACGAGCAGTACTTC.

This clonotype was detected only a few times. The chain joins TRBV7-8 to TRBJ2-7; no definite D call. Germline CDR1 SGHVS, CDR2 FQNEAQ. V was pared by 4 bases and J by 0 bases, with 16 bases between. The CDR3 runs 16 residues. CDR3 bases: TGTGCCAGCAGCTCCCATGTGGCCGAATACTCCTACGAGCAGTACTTC. It codes for CASSSHVAEYSYEQYF.

This clonotype was observed a handful of times. The chain employs TRBV5-1 and TRBJ2-1, with 8 bases fitting TRBD2. CDR3 length equals 15 residues. The germline V gene encodes CDR1 SGHRS and CDR2 YFSETQ. V lost 5 bases, J lost 6 bases, and 10 bases stayed unmatched. CDR3 residues: CASRYTSGGGNEQFF. CDR3 coding DNA: TGCGCCAGCAGATACACTAGCGGAGGCGGCAATGAGCAGTTCTTC.

Ten or more counts support this clonotype. The CDR3 protein is CSVGEYRDIGGYTF. The CDR3 DNA sequence: TGCAGCGTTGGAGAGTACCGGGACATAGGGGGCTACACCTTC. This chain joins TRBV29-1 and TRBJ1-2; tentatively, D is TRBD1 (6 bases). Germline loops: CDR1 SQVTM, CDR2 ANQGSEA. This CDR3 comprises 14 residues. Trimming left V 4 bases short and J 8 bases short, with 20 bases between.

This clonotype was seen a few times. The chain links TRBV7-2 to TRBJ2-1, with D possibly matching TRBD2 (6 bases). The CDR3 runs 14 residues. V lost 9 bases and J 2 bases, leaving 14 bases between the germline ends. Germline CDR1 SGHTA, CDR2 FQGNSA. The CDR3 spells CASPLWGAYNEQFF. The CDR3, as DNA: TGTGCCAGTCCGCTTTGGGGGGCCTACAATGAGCAGTTCTTC. The whole variable domain, remainder taken from reference TRBV7-2 and TRBJ2-1, is GAGVSQSPSNKVTEKGKDVELRCDPISGHTALYWYRQSLGQGLEFLIYFQGNSAPDKSGLPSDRFSAERTGGSVSTLTIQRTQQEDSAVYLCASPLWGAYNEQFFGPGTRLTVL.

This clonotype was observed many times. V and J are TRBV6-5 and TRBJ2-1; 9 bases match TRBD1. CDR1 and CDR2 (germline): MNHEY, SVGAGI. V trimming: 4 bases; J trimming: 2 bases; junction bases outside the gene matches: 3. The CDR3 sequence is 15 residues long. This chain's CDR3 is CASSSDRGPYNEQFF. As DNA, the CDR3 is TGTGCCAGCAGTTCGGACAGGGGACCCTACAATGAGCAGTTCTTC.

This clonotype was detected many times. This chain joins TRBV18 and TRBJ2-7; weak D call: TRBD2 (5 bases). The CDR3 is made up of 15 amino acids. V gave up 2 bases and J gave up 0 bases, with 11 bases separating them. The germline V gene has CDR1 KGHSH and CDR2 LQKENI. The CDR3: CASSPRRGSSYEQYF. CDR3 DNA sequence: TGTGCCAGCTCACCAAGGCGAGGGAGCTCCTACGAGCAGTACTTC.

About this clonotype: This may stem from a read error, because a much larger clone lies one nucleotide away. The chain is built from TRBV20-1 and TRBJ1-2; 9 nucleotides line up with TRBD1. Unmatched junction bases numbered 5, after V lost 3 bases and J lost 6 bases. Per the germline V gene, CDR1 is DFQATT and CDR2 is SNEGSKA (reference sequence). The CDR3 has 13 amino acids. This CDR3 is CSASWDRAHGYTF. The DNA for the CDR3 is TGCAGTGCTAGCTGGGACAGGGCCCATGGCTACACCTTC.

The rearrangement uses TRBV19 and TRBJ1-5, with D possibly matching TRBD1 (5 bases). Germline-derived CDR1 and CDR2 are LNHDA and SQIVND (reference sequence). The ends were cut back, 6 bases at V and 2 bases at J, with 17 bases in the middle. The CDR3 loop spans 16 amino acids. The CDR3 is CASSLAPGPGNQPQHF. The CDR3 DNA follows: TGTGCCAGTAGCCTAGCTCCGGGGCCGGGCAATCAGCCCCAGCATTTT.